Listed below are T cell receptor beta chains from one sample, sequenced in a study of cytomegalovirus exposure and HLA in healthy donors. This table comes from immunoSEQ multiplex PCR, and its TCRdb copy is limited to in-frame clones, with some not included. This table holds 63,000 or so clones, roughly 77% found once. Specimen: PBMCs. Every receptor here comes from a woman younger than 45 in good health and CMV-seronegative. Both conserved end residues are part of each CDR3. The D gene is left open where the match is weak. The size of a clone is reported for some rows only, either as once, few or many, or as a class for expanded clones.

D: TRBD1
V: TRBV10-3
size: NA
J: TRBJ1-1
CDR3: CAIKGEIDRVRGNTEAFF
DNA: TGTGCCATCAAAGGGGAGATTGACAGGGTAAGGGGGAACACTGAAGCTTTCTTT

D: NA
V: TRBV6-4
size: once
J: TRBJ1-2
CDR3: CASSDHPGSGFYGYTF
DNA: TGTGCCAGCAGTGATCATCCAGGATCAGGGTTCTATGGCTACACCTTC

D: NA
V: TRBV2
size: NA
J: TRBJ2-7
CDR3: CASRPKGSYEQYF
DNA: TGTGCCAGCCGACCTAAGGGGTCCTACGAGCAGTACTTC

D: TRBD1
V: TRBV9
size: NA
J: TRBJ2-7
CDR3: CASSRGGTGGDEQYF
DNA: TGTGCCAGCAGCCGTGGAGGGACAGGAGGCGACGAGCAGTACTTC

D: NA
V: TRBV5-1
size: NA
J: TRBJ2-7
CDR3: CASRPDSSYEQYF
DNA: TGCGCCAGCAGGCCCGACAGCTCCTACGAGCAGTACTTC

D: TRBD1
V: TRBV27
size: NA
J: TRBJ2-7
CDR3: CASRTGTGGHEQYF
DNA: TGTGCCAGCAGAACCGGGACAGGGGGCCACGAGCAGTACTTC

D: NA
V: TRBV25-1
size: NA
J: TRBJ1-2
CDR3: CASSEAPNYGYTF
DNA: TGTGCCAGCAGTGAGGCCCCGAACTATGGCTACACCTTC

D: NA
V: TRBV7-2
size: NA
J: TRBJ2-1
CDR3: CASREPGTKFF
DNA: TGTGCCAGCAGGGAGCCCGGGACAAAGTTCTTC

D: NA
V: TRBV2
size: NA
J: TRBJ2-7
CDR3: CASSVNGKGYEQYF
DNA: TGTGCCAGCAGTGTAAACGGGAAGGGCTACGAGCAGTACTTC

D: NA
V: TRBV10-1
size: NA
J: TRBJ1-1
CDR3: CASSESRTGGTEAFF
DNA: TGCGCCAGCAGTGAGTCTAGGACGGGGGGCACTGAAGCTTTCTTT

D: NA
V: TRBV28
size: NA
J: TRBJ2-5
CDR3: CASSGETQYF
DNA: TGTGCCAGCAGCGGAGAGACCCAGTACTTC

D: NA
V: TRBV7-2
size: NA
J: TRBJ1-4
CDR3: CASSLDPGNFEKLFF
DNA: TGTGCCAGCAGCTTAGACCCAGGAAATTTTGAAAAACTGTTTTTT

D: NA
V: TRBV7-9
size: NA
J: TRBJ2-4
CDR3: CASSYDPHGNIQYF
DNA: TGTGCCAGCAGCTACGACCCCCACGGGAACATTCAGTACTTC

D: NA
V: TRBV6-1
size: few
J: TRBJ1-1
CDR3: CASSEASGRVRAEAFF
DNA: TGTGCCAGCAGTGAAGCATCGGGGAGGGTCAGGGCTGAAGCTTTCTTT

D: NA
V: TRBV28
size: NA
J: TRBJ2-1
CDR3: CASSLVQASYNEQFF
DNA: TGTGCCAGCAGTTTAGTACAGGCCTCCTACAATGAGCAGTTCTTC

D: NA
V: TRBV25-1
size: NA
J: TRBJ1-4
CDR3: CASSFSGGNEKLFF
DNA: TGTGCCAGCAGTTTCTCGGGGGGAAATGAAAAACTGTTTTTT

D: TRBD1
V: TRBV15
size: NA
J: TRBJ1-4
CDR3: CATSRNRGRDEKLFF
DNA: TGTGCCACCAGCAGAAACAGGGGGCGGGATGAAAAACTGTTTTTT

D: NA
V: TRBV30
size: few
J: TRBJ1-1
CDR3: CAWSVLGETEAFF
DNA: TGTGCCTGGAGTGTACTGGGCGAGACTGAAGCTTTCTTT

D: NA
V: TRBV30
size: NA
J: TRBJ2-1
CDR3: CAWSIWVRESSYNEQFF
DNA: TGTGCCTGGAGTATCTGGGTTCGGGAAAGCTCCTACAATGAGCAGTTCTTC

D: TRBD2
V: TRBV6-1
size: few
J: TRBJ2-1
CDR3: CASSVASGFNEQFF
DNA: TGTGCCAGCAGTGTGGCTAGCGGATTCAATGAGCAGTTCTTC

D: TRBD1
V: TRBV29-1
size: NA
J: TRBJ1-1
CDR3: CSVVGDRGLTNTEAFF
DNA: TGCAGCGTTGTAGGGGACAGGGGGCTAACGAACACTGAAGCTTTCTTT

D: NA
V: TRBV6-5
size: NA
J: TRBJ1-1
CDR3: CASSYSSSGTEAFF
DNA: TGTGCCAGCAGTTACTCCTCCTCCGGCACTGAAGCTTTCTTT

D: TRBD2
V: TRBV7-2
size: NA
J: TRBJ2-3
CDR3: CASSLAEAGGPPSTDTQYF
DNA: TGTGCCAGCAGCTTAGCCGAGGCGGGAGGGCCGCCTAGCACAGATACGCAGTATTTT

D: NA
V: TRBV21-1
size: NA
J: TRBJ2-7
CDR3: CASSTYPHPGQISYEQYF
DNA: TGTGCCAGCAGCACCTATCCACATCCGGGACAGATCTCCTACGAGCAGTACTTC

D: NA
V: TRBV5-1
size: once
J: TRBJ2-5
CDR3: CASSLGPNQAETQYF
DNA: TGCGCCAGCAGCTTGGGGCCCAACCAAGCGGAGACCCAGTACTTC

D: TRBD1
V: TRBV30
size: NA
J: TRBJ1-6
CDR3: CAWTRDRVGSPLHF
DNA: TGTGCCTGGACTCGGGACAGGGTGGGCTCACCCCTCCACTTT

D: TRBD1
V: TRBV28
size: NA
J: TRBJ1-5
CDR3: CASSFTGAFNQPQHF
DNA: TGTGCCAGCAGTTTTACAGGGGCCTTCAATCAGCCCCAGCATTTT

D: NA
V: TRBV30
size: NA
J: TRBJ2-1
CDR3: CAWNLNQGMQFF
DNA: TGTGCCTGGAACCTAAACCAGGGGATGCAGTTCTTC

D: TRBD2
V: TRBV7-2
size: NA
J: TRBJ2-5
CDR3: CASRLPGGGQETQYF
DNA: TGTGCCAGCAGGCTTCCGGGGGGGGGCCAAGAGACCCAGTACTTC

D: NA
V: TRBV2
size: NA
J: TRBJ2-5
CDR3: CASRSSGALQETQYF
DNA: TGTGCCAGCAGATCCAGCGGAGCCTTACAAGAGACCCAGTACTTC

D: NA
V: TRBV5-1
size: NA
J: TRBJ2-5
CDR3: CASSLGRQETQYF
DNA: TGCGCCAGCAGCTTAGGCAGGCAAGAGACCCAGTACTTC

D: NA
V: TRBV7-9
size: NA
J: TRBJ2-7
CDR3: CASSPRGGGPGEQYF
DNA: TGTGCCAGCAGCCCACGGGGAGGGGGGCCGGGCGAGCAGTACTTC

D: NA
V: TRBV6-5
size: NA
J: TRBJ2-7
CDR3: CASRDPRDFPYEQYF
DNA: TGTGCCAGCAGAGACCCCCGGGACTTTCCATACGAGCAGTACTTC

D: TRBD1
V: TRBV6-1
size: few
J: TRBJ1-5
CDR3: CASSDLGGTFRGSNQPQHF
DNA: TGTGCCAGCAGTGACCTAGGGGGCACGTTCCGGGGTAGCAATCAGCCCCAGCATTTT

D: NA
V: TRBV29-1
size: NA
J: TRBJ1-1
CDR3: CSVDGGGVDEAFF
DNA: TGCAGCGTTGATGGGGGCGGAGTGGATGAAGCTTTCTTT

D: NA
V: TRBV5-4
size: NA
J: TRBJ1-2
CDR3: CASSSYGIYGYTF
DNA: TGTGCCAGCAGCTCTTACGGGATTTATGGCTACACCTTC

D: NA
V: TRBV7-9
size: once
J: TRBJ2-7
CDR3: CASSLGSQSLEQYF
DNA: TGTGCCAGCAGCTTAGGGAGTCAGTCCCTCGAGCAGTACTTC

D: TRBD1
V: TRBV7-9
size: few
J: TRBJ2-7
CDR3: CASSLALTGIDYEQYF
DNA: TGTGCCAGCAGCTTAGCCTTGACAGGGATCGACTACGAGCAGTACTTC